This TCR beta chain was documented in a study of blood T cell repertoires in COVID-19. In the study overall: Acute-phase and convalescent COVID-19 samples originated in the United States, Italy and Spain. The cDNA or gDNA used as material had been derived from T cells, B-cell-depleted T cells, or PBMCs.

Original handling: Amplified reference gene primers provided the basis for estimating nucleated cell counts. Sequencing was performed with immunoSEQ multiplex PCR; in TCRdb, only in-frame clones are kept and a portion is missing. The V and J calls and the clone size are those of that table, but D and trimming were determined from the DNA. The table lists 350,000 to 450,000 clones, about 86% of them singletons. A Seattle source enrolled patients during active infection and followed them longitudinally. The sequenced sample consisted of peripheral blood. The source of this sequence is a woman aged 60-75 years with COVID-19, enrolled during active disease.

CDR3 protein: CASSLQGDGYTF. CDR3 nucleotides: TGTGCCAGCAGCTTGCAGGGGGATGGCTACACCTTC. This chain uses TRBV7-9 with TRBJ1-2; the match to TRBD1 covers 7 bases. Looked up from germline, CDR1 is SEHNR and CDR2 is FQNEAQ (reference sequence). The J segment lost 6 bases and the V segment lost 3 bases, leaving 1 base of the junction unmatched. The CDR3 sequence is 12 residues long.